This T cell receptor (beta chain) derives from a study of blood T cell repertoires in COVID-19 (dated by TCRdb to the early 2020s). About the study as a whole: The collaborator samples originated in the United States, Italy and Spain and spanned the acute and convalescent phases of COVID-19. Deeply sampled blood TCRbeta repertoires from subjects exposed to, actively infected with, or recovered from COVID-19 were included in the dataset. Where HLA class I and class II types were available, the types were taken from metadata supplied by the sample provider, not from assay-based typing. Nearly every sample came with metadata listing a de-identified subject ID, COVID-19 status, age in years and sex. Samples came from the ongoing ImmuneRACE study (first 160 participants) plus 1,254 subjects from 6 global collaborators. The prospective study material was composed of cDNA or gDNA derived from T cells, B-cell-depleted T cells, or PBMCs. A freely available public database, intended as a resource for researchers studying the immune response to SARS-CoV-2, is where the repertoires were released.

The immunoSEQ Assay, a bias-controlled multiplex PCR, was used to amplify TCRbeta CDR3 regions from genomic DNA. The paper's processing steps were these. Within the assay, amplification of reference gene primers was used to estimate how many nucleated cells each sample contained. Sequence reads were collapsed and filtered to measure the absolute abundance of every unique TCRbeta CDR3 rearrangement. For each sample, productive Simpson clonality was calculated as the square root of Simpson's diversity index over productive rearrangements. The clones in this table, taken by TCRdb from immuneACCESS, are in-frame only. Not every clone is retained; where verified, under half of the shortfall comes from an unresolved V gene, and the cause of the rest is unknown. That table supplies the V and J calls and clone size; D and trimming were determined from the DNA. The sample yields under 200,000 clones; around four fifths were counted once. Approximately 8.2% of the sample is in the top ten clones.

The paper's findings and limits, for the study overall: The quantity of clinical and demographic metadata differed by source and by participant and was supplied without curation.

Remarks on this clone: Its recognized antigen is unknown. Base qualities are not provided; no much larger clone lies one nucleotide away.

At one collaborating source in Seattle, patients were enrolled during active infection and were followed longitudinally through the course of disease. Whole blood was collected in K2EDTA tubes by collaborating institutions according to the institutions' own protocols. Collaborator samples were shipped for TCRbeta analysis as frozen whole blood, isolated PBMCs, or DNA extracted from either sample type. The germline V gene supplies CDR1 SGHTA and CDR2 FQGNSA. The CDR3 covers 14 residues, taking in both the cysteine and the phenylalanine. The only DNA kept is the CDR3, 42 bases in frame from the first base. The germline V and J ends show losses of 5 bases and 3 bases respectively, and no gene match explains 6 bases of the junction.

Here the chain combines TRBV7-2 and TRBJ1-1, with 7 middle bases fitting TRBD1. Source material: peripheral blood. The TCR was taken from a woman of 80 years or more with COVID-19, enrolled during active disease. The DNA sequence is given as TGTGCCAGCAGCCCTGTTACAGGGGACACTGAAGCTTTCTTT. Its coded protein is CASSPVTGDTEAFF. Supplemented by the reference TRBV7-2 and TRBJ1-1 proteins around the CDR3, the complete variable domain is GAGVSQSPSNKVTEKGKDVELRCDPISGHTALYWYRQSLGQGLEFLIYFQGNSAPDKSGLPSDRFSAERTGGSVSTLTIQRTQQEDSAVYLCASSPVTGDTEAFFGQGTRLTVV.